Each of the 4 T cell receptor beta chains below was sequenced from the same sample in a study of T cells after somatic rescue of genetic block. Clones were read by immunoSEQ multiplex PCR, and TCRdb kept only the in-frame ones, dropping some. The repertoire holds about 72,000 clones, with just over 90% as singletons. The sequencing sample was made of peripheral blood mononuclear cells (PBMCs). The origin of the receptors is a man aged 30-40 years.

This chain uses TRBV2 with TRBJ2-3; 9 bases agree with TRBD2. With 7 bases clipped from V and 2 bases from J, the junction kept 4 bases outside the gene matches. The CDR3 has 14 amino acids. Germline CDR1 SNHLY, CDR2 FYNNEI. CDR3 sequence: CASKRTSDTDTQYF. In DNA form, the CDR3 reads TGTGCCAGCAAACGGACTAGCGACACAGATACGCAGTATTTT.

The rearrangement joins TRBV11-3 to TRBJ1-6; TRBD1 matches at 10 bases. The CDR3 has 16 residues. V shed 5 bases, J shed 9 bases, and the junction held 10 bases outside the gene matches. CDR1 and CDR2 (germline): SGHNT, YENEEA. The CDR3 nucleotides read TGTGCCAGCAGCATACTCTTACGGGACAGGGGTTCACCCCTCCACTTT. Translating gives CASSILLRDRGSPLHF. Complete variable domain (other parts from reference TRBV11-3 and TRBJ1-6): EAGVVQSPRYKIIEKKQPVAFWCNPISGHNTLYWYLQNLGQGPELLIRYENEEAVDDSQLPKDRFSAERLKGVDSTLKIQPAELGDSAVYLCASSILLRDRGSPLHFGNGTRLTVT.

The V call is TRBV7-2, the J call TRBJ2-5; D unclear. V lost 2 bases, J lost 5 bases, and 9 bases lay in between. Germline assignment: CDR1 SGHTA and CDR2 FQGNSA. The CDR3 runs to 13 residues. CDR3 in DNA: TGTGCCAGCAGCTTATATCGCTGGGAGACCCAGTACTTC. This sequence encodes CASSLYRWETQYF.

The chain joins TRBV28 to TRBJ1-5, with unresolved D. The CDR3 consists of 14 residues. Germline V gene lookup returns CDR1 MDHEN and CDR2 SYDVKM. V lost 6 bases and J 7 bases, leaving 16 bases between the germline ends. The CDR3 here is CASSRWGSGQPQHF. The DNA of the CDR3 is TGTGCCAGCAGCCGGTGGGGATCGGGACAGCCCCAGCATTTT.